This T cell receptor beta chain was captured by sequencing in a study of CD8 T cells in Susac syndrome. Purification of the CD8+ and CD4+ T cells relied on negative isolation, and TEMRA cells underwent FACS enrichment. An input of about 0.5 to 1 ug of RNA was subjected to reverse transcription using random hexamers. Coverage of TCR beta CDR3 amplification by immunoSEQ multiplex PCR extended to 54 Vbeta and 13 Jbeta. MiXCR was run by TCRdb on the immunoSEQ multiplex PCR reads, yielding one entry per CDR3 protein. The sample carries about 210,000 distinct CDR3 sequences, roughly 94% recorded once. The CDR3 has 15 amino acids. The ends lost 3 bases at V and 2 bases at J; junction bases unmatched: 6. Germline V lookup: CDR1 SNHLY, CDR2 FYNNEI.

Input material: CD4+ T cells from PBMCs. This TCR was sampled from a human donor in good health. V and J are TRBV2 and TRBJ2-7; TRBD2 matches 8 bases. The CDR3 here is CASSEGLGRTYEQYF. The CDR3, as DNA: TGTGCCAGCAGTGAGGGACTAGGCCGGACCTACGAGCAGTACTTC. Using reference TRBV2 and TRBJ2-7 for the parts outside the CDR3, the full variable domain is EPEVTQTPSHQVTQMGQEVILRCVPISNHLYFYWYRQILGQKVEFLVSFYNNEISEKSEIFDDQFSVERPDGSNFTLKIRSTKLEDSAMYFCASSEGLGRTYEQYFGPGTRLTVT.